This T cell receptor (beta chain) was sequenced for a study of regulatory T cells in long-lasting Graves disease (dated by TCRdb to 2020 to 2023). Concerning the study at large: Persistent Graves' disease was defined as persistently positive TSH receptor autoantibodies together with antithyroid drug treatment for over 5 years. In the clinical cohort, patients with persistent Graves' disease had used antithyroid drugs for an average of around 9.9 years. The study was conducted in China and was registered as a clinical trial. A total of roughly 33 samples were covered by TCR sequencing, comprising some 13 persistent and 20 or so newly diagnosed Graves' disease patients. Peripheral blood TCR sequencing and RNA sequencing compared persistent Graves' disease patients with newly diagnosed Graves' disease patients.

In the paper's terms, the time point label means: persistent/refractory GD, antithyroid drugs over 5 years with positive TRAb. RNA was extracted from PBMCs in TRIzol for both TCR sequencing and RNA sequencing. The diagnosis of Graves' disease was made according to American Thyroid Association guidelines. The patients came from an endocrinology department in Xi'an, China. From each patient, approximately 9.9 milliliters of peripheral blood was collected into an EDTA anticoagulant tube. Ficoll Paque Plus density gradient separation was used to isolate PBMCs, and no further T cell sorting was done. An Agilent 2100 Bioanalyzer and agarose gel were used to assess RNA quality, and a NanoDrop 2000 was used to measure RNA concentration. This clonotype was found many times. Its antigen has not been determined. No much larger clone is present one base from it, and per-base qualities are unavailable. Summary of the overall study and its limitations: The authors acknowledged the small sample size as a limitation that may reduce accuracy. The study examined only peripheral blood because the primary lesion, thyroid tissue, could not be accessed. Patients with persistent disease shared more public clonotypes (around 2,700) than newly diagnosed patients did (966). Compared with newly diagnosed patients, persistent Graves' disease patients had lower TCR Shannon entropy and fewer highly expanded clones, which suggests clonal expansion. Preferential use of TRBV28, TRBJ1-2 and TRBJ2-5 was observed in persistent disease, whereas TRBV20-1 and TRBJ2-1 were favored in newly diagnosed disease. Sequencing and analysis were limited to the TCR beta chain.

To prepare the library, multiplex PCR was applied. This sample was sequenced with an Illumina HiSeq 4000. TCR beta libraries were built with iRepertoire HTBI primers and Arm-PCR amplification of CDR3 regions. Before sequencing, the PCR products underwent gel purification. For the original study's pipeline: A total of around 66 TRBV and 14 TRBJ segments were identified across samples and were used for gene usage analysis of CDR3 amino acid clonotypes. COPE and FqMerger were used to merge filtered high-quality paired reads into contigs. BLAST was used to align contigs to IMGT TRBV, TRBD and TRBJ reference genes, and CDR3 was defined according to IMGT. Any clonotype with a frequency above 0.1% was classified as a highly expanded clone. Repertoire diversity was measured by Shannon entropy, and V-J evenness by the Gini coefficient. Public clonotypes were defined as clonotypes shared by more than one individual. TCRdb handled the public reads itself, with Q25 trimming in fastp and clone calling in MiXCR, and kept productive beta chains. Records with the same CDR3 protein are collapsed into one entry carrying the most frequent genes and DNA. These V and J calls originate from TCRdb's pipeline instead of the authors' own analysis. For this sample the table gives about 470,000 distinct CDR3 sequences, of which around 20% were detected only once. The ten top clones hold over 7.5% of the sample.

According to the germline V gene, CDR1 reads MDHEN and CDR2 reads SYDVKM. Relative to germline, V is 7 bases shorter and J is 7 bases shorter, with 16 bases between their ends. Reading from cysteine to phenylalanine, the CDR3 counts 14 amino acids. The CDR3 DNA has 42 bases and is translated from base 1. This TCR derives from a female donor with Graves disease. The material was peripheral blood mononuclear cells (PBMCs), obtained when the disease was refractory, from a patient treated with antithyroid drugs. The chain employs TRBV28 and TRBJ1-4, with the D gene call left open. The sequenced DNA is TGTGCCAGCACTCCTTTCGCAACTGGTGAAAAACTGTTTTTT. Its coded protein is CASTPFATGEKLFF.